These 13 T cell receptor beta chains came from one sample sequenced in a study of technical replicates of blood from a handful of donors. Assay used: immunoSEQ multiplex PCR; TCRdb lists only in-frame clones, some missing. Of over 50,000 clones listed, 97% are singletons. Sequenced input: T cells isolated from PBMCs. These receptors came from a human donor in good health.

The chain combines TRBV28 with TRBJ2-2, with 8 bases fitting TRBD1. V trimming: 4 bases; J trimming: 5 bases; junction bases outside the gene matches: 6. Germline-derived CDR1 and CDR2 are MDHEN and SYDVKM. The CDR3 contains 15 residues. CDR3 DNA sequence: TGTGCCAGCAGTTCGACAGGGGAGAGGACCGGGGAGCTGTTTTTT. It specifies CASSSTGERTGELFF. Full variable domain (missing parts from reference TRBV28 and TRBJ2-2): DVKVTQSSRYLVKRTGEKVFLECVQDMDHENMFWYRQDPGLGLRLIYFSYDVKMKEKGDIPEGYSVSREKKERFSLILESASTNQTSMYLCASSSTGERTGELFFGEGSRLTVL.

The CDR3 loop reads CASSLLLAGNYEQFF. Here the CDR3 DNA reads TGTGCCAGCAGTTTATTACTAGCGGGAAATTATGAGCAGTTCTTC. The chain uses TRBV28 and TRBJ2-1; 10 bases line up with TRBD2. CDR1 MDHEN and CDR2 SYDVKM come from the germline V gene. The length of the CDR3 is 15 residues. After removal of 1 base from V and 8 bases from J, the junction contained 5 bases not matched to a gene.

This clone was detected only once. This rearrangement joins TRBV6-5 to TRBJ2-1; 9 bases fit TRBD1. Germline V CDR1 and CDR2: MNHEY, SVGAGI. The CDR3 length is 14 residues. V dropped 4 bases and J dropped 6; count of bases not matched to a gene: 4. The CDR3 sequence is CASSSTGGGNEQFF. As DNA, the CDR3 is TGTGCCAGCAGTTCGACAGGGGGAGGCAATGAGCAGTTCTTC.

V usage is TRBV2 and J usage is TRBJ1-4, with 9 bases fitting TRBD1. The CDR3 has 13 residues. Germline assignment: CDR1 SNHLY and CDR2 FYNNEI. Unmatched junction bases numbered 9, after V lost 11 bases and J lost 8 bases. CDR3 region: CASRFGTGEKLFF. The CDR3 nucleotides are TGTGCCTCCAGATTCGGGACAGGGGAAAAACTGTTTTTT.

The rearrangement joins TRBV7-8 to TRBJ2-3; 9 nucleotides agree with TRBD2. CDR3 size: 15 residues. CDR1 SGHVS and CDR2 FQNEAQ come from the germline V gene. V dropped 3 bases and J dropped 4; count of bases not matched to a gene: 5. This chain's CDR3 is CASSFRSSGADTQYF. CDR3 DNA sequence: TGTGCCAGCAGCTTTCGGTCTAGCGGGGCAGATACGCAGTATTTT. Drawing the rest from reference TRBV7-8 and TRBJ2-3, the complete variable domain is GAGVSQSPRYKVAKRGQDVALRCDPISGHVSLFWYQQALGQGPEFLTYFQNEAQLDKSGLPSDRFFAERPEGSVSTLKIQRTQQEDSAVYLCASSFRSSGADTQYFGPGTRLTVL.

This sequence joins TRBV5-5 and TRBJ2-4; 7 nucleotides align to TRBD1. The CDR3 contains 14 residues. Germline V CDR1 and CDR2: SGHKS, YYEKEE (reference sequence). V trimming: 2 bases; J trimming: 10 bases; junction bases outside the gene matches: 9. DNA of the CDR3: TGTGCCAGCAGCTTAGACAGGGCGGGTGGAATTCAGTACTTC. Its protein is CASSLDRAGGIQYF.

This chain links TRBV5-5 with TRBJ2-7; D may be TRBD2 (6 bases). The CDR3 spans 13 residues. The germline V gene encodes CDR1 SGHKS and CDR2 YYEKEE (reference sequence). V shed 4 bases and J shed 5 bases, with 13 bases lying between them. CDR3 bases: TGTGCCAGCAGCCGGGACTCGGATGACGAGCAGTACTTC. The encoded protein is CASSRDSDDEQYF. The whole variable domain, remainder taken from reference TRBV5-5 and TRBJ2-7, is DAGVTQSPTHLIKTRGQQVTLRCSPISGHKSVSWYQQVLGQGPQFIFQYYEKEERGRGNFPDRFSARQFPNYSSELNVNALLLGDSALYLCASSRDSDDEQYFGPGTRLTVT.

The V call is TRBV11-2, the J call TRBJ1-1, with TRBD1 identical over 8 bases. With V trimmed by 5 bases and J by 7 bases, 6 bases remained unmatched. The CDR3 totals 13 residues. CDR1 and CDR2 from the germline V gene are SGHAT and FQNNGV. The CDR3: CASSTIDRGEAFF. The CDR3 DNA sequence: TGTGCCAGCAGCACTATCGACAGGGGTGAAGCTTTCTTT.

This chain joins TRBV28 and TRBJ2-3; possible D gene TRBD1, 6 bases. The germline V gene encodes CDR1 MDHEN and CDR2 SYDVKM. V was clipped by 5 bases and J by 0 bases, with 15 bases between them. The CDR3 totals 16 residues. The CDR3 bases are TGTGCCAGCAGTCGGGTGGAGGACAGTAGCACAGATACGCAGTATTTT. As protein: CASSRVEDSSTDTQYF. The entire variable domain, with the rest obtained from reference TRBV28 and TRBJ2-3, is as follows: DVKVTQSSRYLVKRTGEKVFLECVQDMDHENMFWYRQDPGLGLRLIYFSYDVKMKEKGDIPEGYSVSREKKERFSLILESASTNQTSMYLCASSRVEDSSTDTQYFGPGTRLTVL.

Here the CDR3 DNA reads TGCGCCAGCAGCCACAGGGGGCAACCGGCCTCTGAAGCTTTCTTT. Translating gives CASSHRGQPASEAFF. This chain joins TRBV5-1 and TRBJ1-1; 9 nucleotides agree with TRBD1. This CDR3 spans 15 amino acids. V lost 4 bases, J lost 6 bases, and 10 bases stayed unmatched. Germline CDR1 SGHRS, CDR2 YFSETQ.

The chain links TRBV6-5 to TRBJ1-1; 8 bases agree with TRBD1. Trimming cost V 2 bases and J 4 bases; bases outside gene matches: 9. The CDR3 sequence is 16 residues long. The V gene's germline CDR1 is MNHEY and CDR2 SVGAGI. CDR3 amino acids: CASSYTFQGAGTEAFF. In DNA, the CDR3 is TGTGCCAGCAGTTACACTTTTCAGGGGGCAGGCACTGAAGCTTTCTTT.

This rearrangement joins TRBV4-1 to TRBJ2-1; 7 nucleotides align to TRBD1. Germline CDR1 is MGHRA and CDR2 is YSYEKL. This CDR3 spans 14 amino acids. Trimming removed 1 base from V and 8 bases from J; junction bases left unmatched: 5. The CDR3 spells CASSQARQGDEQFF. The CDR3 nucleotides are TGCGCCAGCAGCCAAGCCCGACAGGGCGATGAGCAGTTCTTC.

The rearrangement joins TRBV19 to TRBJ1-2, with TRBD1 matching 8 bases. The CDR3 consists of 14 residues. V lost 0 bases to trimming and J lost 4 bases; unmatched junction nucleotides: 1. Germline V gene lookup returns CDR1 LNHDA and CDR2 SQIVND (reference sequence). The CDR3 protein is CASSIDQGAYGYTF. The CDR3 DNA sequence: TGTGCCAGTAGTATAGATCAGGGGGCCTATGGCTACACCTTC. Full variable domain (missing parts from reference TRBV19 and TRBJ1-2): DGGITQSPKYLFRKEGQNVTLSCEQNLNHDAMYWYRQDPGQGLRLIYYSQIVNDFQKGDIAEGYSVSREKKESFPLTVTSAQKNPTAFYLCASSIDQGAYGYTFGSGTRLTVV.